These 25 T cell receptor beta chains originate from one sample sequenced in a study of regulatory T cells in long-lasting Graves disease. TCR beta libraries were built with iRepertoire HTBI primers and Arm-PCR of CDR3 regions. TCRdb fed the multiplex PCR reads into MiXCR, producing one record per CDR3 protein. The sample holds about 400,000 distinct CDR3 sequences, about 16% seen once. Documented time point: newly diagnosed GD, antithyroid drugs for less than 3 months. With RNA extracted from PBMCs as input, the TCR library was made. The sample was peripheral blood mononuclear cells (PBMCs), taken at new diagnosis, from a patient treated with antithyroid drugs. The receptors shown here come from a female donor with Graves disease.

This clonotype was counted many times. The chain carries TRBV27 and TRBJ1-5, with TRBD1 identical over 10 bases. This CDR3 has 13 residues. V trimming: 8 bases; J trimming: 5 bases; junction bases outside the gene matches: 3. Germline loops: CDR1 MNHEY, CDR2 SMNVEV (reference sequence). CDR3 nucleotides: TGTGCCAGCCGGACAGGGGGTCATCAGCCCCAGCATTTT. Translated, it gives CASRTGGHQPQHF.

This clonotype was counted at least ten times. CDR3: CATSDFTGGGLYTGELFF. The DNA of the CDR3 is TGTGCCACCAGTGATTTTACAGGGGGAGGACTCTACACCGGGGAGCTGTTTTTT. This sequence joins TRBV24-1 and TRBJ2-2; 8 nucleotides align to TRBD1. CDR3 size: 18 residues. With V trimmed by 1 base and J by 3 bases, 9 bases remained unmatched. CDR1 is KGHDR, CDR2 SFDVKD, per germline.

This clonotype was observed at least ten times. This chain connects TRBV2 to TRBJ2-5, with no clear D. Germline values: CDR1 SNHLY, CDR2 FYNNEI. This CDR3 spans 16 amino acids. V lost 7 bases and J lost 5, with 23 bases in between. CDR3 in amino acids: CASNGPPEGFEETQYF. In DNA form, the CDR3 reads TGTGCCAGCAATGGCCCCCCCGAAGGGTTCGAGGAGACCCAGTACTTC.

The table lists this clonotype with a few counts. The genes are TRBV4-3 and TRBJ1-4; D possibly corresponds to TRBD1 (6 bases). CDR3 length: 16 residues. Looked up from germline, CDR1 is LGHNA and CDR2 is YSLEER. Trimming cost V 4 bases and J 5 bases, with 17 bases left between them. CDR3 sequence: CASSLFYREVNEKLFF. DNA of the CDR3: TGCGCCAGCAGCCTCTTTTACAGGGAAGTAAATGAAAAACTGTTTTTT.

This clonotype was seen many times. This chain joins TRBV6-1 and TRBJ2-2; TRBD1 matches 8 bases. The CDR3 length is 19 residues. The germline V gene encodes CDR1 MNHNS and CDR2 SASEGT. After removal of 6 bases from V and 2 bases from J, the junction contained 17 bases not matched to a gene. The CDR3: CASRNRPGQAPINTGELFF. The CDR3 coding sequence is TGTGCCAGCAGAAATCGCCCGGGACAGGCCCCTATAAACACCGGGGAGCTGTTTTTT.

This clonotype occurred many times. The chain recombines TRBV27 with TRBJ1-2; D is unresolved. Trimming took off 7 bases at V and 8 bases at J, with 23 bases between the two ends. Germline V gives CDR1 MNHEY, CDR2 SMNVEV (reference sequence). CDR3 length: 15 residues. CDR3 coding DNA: TGTGCCAGCACTTCAGACACGCGGGTACAGTACGGCTACACCTTC. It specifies CASTSDTRVQYGYTF.

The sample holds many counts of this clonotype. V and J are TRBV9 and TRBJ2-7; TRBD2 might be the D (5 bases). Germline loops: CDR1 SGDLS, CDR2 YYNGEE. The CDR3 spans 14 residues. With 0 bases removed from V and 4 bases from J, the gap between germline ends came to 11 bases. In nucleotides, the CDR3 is TGTGCCAGCAGCGTAGGTGGGAGTGGTTACGAGCAGTACTTC. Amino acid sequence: CASSVGGSGYEQYF.

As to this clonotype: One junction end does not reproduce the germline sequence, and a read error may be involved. CDR3 protein: CASSSQDRNDSPLHF. The CDR3 nucleotides are TGTGCTAGCAGCTCCCAGGACAGAAACGATTCACCCCTCCACTTT. The chain carries TRBV2 and TRBJ1-6; D possibly corresponds to TRBD1 (6 bases). From germline, CDR1 is SNHLY and CDR2 FYNNEI. The CDR3 runs to 15 residues.

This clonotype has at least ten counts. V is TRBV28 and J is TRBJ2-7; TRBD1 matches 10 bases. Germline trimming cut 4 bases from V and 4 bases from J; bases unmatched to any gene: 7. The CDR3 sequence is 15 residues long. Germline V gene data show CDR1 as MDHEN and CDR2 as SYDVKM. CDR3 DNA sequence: TGTGCCAGCAGTTCCGGGACAGGGGATCGATACGAGCAGTACTTC. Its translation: CASSSGTGDRYEQYF.

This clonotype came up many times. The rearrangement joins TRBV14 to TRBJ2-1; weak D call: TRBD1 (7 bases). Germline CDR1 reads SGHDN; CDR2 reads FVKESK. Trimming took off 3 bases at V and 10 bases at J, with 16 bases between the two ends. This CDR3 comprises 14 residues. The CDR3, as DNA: TGTGCCAGCAGCCAGTTCGGGCAGGGGGGAGAGCAGTTCTTC. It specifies CASSQFGQGGEQFF.

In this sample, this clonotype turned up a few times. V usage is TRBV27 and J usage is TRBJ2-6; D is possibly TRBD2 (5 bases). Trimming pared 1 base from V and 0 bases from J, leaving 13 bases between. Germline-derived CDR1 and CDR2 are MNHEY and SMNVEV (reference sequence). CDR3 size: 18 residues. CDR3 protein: CASSLWFGIGSGANVLTF. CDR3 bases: TGTGCCAGCAGTTTATGGTTCGGGATCGGCTCTGGGGCCAACGTCCTGACTTTC. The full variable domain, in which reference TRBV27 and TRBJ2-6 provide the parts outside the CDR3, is EAQVTQNPRYLITVTGKKLTVTCSQNMNHEYMSWYRQDPGLGLRQIYYSMNVEVTDKGDVPEGYKVSRKEKRNFPLILESPSPNQTSLYFCASSLWFGIGSGANVLTFGAGSRLTVL.

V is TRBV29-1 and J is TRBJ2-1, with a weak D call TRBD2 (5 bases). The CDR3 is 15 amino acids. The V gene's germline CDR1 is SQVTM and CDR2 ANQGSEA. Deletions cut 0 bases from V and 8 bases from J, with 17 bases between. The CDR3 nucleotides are TGCAGCGTTGAAGATCTCTTCGGGATTAAAGATGAGCAGTTCTTC. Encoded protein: CSVEDLFGIKDEQFF.

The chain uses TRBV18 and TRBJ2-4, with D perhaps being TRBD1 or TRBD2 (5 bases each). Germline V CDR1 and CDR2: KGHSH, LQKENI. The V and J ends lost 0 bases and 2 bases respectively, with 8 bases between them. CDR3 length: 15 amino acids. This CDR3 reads CASSPPEGTKNIQYF. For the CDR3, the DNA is TGTGCCAGCTCACCACCAGAGGGGACCAAAAACATTCAGTACTTC.

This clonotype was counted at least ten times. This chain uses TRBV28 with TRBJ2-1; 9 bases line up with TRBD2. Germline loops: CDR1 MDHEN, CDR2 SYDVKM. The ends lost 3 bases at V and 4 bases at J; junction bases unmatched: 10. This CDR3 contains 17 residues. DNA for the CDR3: TGTGCCAGCAGTTTTGAGGTAGCGGGAGAAGTGTACAATGAGCAGTTCTTC. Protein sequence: CASSFEVAGEVYNEQFF.

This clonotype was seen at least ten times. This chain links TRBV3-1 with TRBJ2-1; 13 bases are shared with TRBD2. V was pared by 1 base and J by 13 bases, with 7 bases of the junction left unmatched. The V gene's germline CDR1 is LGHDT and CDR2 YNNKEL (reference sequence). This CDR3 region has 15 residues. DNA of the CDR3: TGTGCCAGCAGCCAAGGATGGGGGACTAGCGGGAAACAGTTCTTC. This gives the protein CASSQGWGTSGKQFF.

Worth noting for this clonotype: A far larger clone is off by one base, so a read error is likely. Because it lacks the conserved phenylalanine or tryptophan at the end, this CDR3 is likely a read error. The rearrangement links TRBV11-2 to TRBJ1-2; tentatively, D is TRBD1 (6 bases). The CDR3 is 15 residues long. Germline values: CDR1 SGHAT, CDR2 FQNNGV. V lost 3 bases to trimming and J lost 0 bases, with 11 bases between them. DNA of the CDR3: TGTGCCAGCAGCTTGACAGGTGGAGCTAACTATGGCTACACCCTC. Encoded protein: CASSLTGGANYGYTL.

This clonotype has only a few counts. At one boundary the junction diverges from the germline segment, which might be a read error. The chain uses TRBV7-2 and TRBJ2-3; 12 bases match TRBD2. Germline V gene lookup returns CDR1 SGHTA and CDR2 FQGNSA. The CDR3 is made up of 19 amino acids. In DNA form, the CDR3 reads TGTGCCAGCAGCCTAGCGAACCGACTAGCGGGAGATTGGGCAGATACGCAGTATTTT. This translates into CASSLANRLAGDWADTQYF.

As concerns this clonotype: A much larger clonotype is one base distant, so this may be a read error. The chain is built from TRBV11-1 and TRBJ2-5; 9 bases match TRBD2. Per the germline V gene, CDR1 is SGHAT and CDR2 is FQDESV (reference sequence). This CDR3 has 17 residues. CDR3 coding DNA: TGTGCCAGCAGCTTTGCTGACCTAGCGGGATTCGACGAGACCCAGTGCTTC. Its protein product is CASSFADLAGFDETQCF.

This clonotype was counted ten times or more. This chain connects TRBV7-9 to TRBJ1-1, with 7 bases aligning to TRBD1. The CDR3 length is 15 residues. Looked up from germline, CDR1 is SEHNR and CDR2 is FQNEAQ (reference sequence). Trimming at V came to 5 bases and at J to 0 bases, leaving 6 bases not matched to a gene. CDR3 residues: CASSKTGAMNTEAFF. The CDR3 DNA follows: TGTGCCAGCAGCAAAACAGGGGCCATGAACACTGAAGCTTTCTTT.

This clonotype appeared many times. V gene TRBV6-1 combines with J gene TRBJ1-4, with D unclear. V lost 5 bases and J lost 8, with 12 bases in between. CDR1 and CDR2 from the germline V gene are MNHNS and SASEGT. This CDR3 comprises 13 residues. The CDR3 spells CASSRTEWEKLFF. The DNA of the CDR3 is TGTGCCAGCAGTAGGACGGAGTGGGAAAAACTGTTTTTT.

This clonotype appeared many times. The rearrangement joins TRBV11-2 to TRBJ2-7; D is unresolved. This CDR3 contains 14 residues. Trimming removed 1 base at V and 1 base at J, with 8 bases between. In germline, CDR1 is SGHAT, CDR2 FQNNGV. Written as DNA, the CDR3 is TGTGCCAGCAGCTTAGGGCCAGGATCCTACGAGCAGTACTTC. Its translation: CASSLGPGSYEQYF.

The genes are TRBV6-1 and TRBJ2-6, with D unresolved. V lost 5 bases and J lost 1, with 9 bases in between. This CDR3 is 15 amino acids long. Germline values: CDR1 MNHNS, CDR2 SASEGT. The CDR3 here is CASSNEESGANVLTF. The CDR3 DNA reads TGTGCCAGCAGTAACGAAGAATCTGGGGCCAACGTCCTGACTTTC.

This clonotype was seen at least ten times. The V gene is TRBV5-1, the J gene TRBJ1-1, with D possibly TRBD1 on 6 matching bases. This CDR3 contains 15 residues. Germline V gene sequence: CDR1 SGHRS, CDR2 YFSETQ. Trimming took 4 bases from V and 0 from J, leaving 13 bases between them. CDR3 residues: CASSTEGGVNTEAFF. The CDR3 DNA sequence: TGCGCCAGCAGCACGGAAGGGGGTGTGAACACTGAAGCTTTCTTT. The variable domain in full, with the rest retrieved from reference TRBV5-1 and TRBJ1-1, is KAGVTQTPRYLIKTRGQQVTLSCSPISGHRSVSWYQQTPGQGLQFLFEYFSETQRNKGNFPGRFSGRQFSNSRSEMNVSTLELGDSALYLCASSTEGGVNTEAFFGQGTRLTVV.

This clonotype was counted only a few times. CDR3 loop: CASSLGWQALITFF. The CDR3 region has the DNA TGTGCCAGCAGCTTGGGTTGGCAGGCCCTAATCACTTTCTTT. The chain carries TRBV5-5 and TRBJ1-1; D not certain. Germline V lookup: CDR1 SGHKS, CDR2 YYEKEE (reference sequence). This CDR3 comprises 14 residues. V was trimmed by 0 bases and J by 12 bases, leaving 18 bases between them.

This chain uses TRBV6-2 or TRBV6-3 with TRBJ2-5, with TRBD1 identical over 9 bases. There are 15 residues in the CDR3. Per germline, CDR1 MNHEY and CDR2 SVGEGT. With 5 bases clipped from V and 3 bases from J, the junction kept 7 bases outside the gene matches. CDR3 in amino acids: CASSRTGAPEETQYF. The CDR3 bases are TGTGCCAGCAGTCGGACAGGGGCCCCGGAAGAGACCCAGTACTTC.